The clone carrying this T cell receptor beta chain has more than one count but fewer than ten. These data originate in a study of technical replicates of blood from a few donors. Clones were sequenced by immunoSEQ multiplex PCR, and TCRdb holds only the in-frame ones, with some missing. The table lists approximately 79,000 clones, about nine tenths of them singletons. From germline, CDR1 is MDHEN and CDR2 SYDVKM. V lost 5 bases and J 3 bases, leaving 13 bases between the germline ends. The CDR3 totals 14 residues. The chain joins TRBV28 to TRBJ1-1; TRBD1 is a possible D gene (6 bases). The sequence was collected from a human donor in good health. Source material: T cells isolated from PBMCs. The CDR3 coding sequence is TGTGCCAGCAGTCTCCCCCCAGGGGACACTGAAGCTTTCTTT. It specifies CASSLPPGDTEAFF.